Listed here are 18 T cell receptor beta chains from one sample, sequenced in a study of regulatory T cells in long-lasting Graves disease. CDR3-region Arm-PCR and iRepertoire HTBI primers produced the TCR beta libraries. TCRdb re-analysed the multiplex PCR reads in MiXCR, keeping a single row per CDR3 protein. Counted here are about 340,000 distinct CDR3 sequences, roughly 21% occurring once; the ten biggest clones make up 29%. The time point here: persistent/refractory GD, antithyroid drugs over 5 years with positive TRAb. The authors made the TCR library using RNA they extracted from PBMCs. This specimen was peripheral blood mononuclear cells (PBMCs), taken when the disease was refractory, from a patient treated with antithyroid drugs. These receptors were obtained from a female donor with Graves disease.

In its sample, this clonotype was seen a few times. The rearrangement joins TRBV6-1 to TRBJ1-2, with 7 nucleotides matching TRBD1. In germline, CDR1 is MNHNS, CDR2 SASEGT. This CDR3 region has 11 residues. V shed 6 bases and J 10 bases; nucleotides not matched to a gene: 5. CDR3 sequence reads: CASSRGTDYTF. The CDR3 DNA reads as TGTGCCAGCAGCCGTGGGACAGACTACACCTTC.

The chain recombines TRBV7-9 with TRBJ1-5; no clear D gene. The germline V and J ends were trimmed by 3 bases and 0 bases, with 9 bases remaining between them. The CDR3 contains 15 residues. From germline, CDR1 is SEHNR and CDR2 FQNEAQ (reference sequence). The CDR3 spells CASSLGGISNQPQHF. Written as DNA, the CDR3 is TGTGCCAGCAGCTTGGGCGGGATTAGCAATCAGCCCCAGCATTTT.

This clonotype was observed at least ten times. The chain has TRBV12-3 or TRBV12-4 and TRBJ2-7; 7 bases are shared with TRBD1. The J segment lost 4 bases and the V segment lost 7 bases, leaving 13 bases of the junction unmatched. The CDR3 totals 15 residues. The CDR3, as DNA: TGTGCCAGCACCATAACCGGGACAGCTCTATACGAGCAGTACTTC. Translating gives CASTITGTALYEQYF.

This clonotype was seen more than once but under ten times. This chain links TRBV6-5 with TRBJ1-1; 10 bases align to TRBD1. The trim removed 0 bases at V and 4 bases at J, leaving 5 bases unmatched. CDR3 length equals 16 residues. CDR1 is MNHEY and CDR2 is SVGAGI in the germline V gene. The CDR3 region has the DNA TGTGCCAGCAGTTACTCGCGGGACAGGGGCTTCACTGAAGCTTTCTTT. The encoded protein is CASSYSRDRGFTEAFF.

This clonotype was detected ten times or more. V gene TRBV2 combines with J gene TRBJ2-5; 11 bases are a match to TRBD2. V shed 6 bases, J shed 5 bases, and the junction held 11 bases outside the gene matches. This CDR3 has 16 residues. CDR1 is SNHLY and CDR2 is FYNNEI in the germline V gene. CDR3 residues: CASRNIAGGPRETQYF. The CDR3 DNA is TGTGCCAGCAGGAATATAGCGGGAGGGCCGAGGGAGACCCAGTACTTC.

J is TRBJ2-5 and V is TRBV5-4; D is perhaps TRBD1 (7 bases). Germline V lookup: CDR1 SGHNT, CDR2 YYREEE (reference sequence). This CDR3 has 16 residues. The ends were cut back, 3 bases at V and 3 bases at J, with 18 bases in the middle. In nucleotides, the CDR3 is TGTGCCAGCAGCTCCCACATTGACAGGGAGGAAGAGACCCAGTACTTC. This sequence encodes CASSSHIDREEETQYF.

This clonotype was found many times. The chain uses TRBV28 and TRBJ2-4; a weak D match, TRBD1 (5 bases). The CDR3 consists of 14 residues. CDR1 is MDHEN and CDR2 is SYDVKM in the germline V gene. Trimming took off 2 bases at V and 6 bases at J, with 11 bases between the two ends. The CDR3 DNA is TGTGCCAGCAGTTTAGCAGGGCCCCTAAACATTCAGTACTTC. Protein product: CASSLAGPLNIQYF.

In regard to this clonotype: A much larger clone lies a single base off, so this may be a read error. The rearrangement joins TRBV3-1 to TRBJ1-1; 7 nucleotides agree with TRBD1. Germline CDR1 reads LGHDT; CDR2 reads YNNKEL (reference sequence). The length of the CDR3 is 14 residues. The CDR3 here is CASSQVQGRTGAFF. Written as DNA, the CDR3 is TGTGCCAGCAGCCAAGTACAGGGGAGGACTGGAGCTTTCTTT. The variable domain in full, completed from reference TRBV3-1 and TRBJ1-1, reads DTAVSQTPKYLVTQMGNDKSIKCEQNLGHDTMYWYKQDSKKFLKIMFSYNNKELIINETVPNRFSPKSPDKAHLNLHINSLELGDSAVYFCASSQVQGRTGAFFGQGTRLTVV.

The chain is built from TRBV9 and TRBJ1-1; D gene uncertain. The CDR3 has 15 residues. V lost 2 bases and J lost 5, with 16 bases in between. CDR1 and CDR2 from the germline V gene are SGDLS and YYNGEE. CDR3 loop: CASSVAGSEGTEAFF. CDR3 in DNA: TGTGCCAGCAGCGTCGCCGGGTCAGAGGGTACTGAAGCTTTCTTT.

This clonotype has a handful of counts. DNA for the CDR3: TGTGCCAGCAGCTTAGGGTTAGCCGCCGAGACCCAGTACTTC. It yields the protein CASSLGLAAETQYF. The chain combines TRBV7-9 with TRBJ2-5; no clear D. CDR3 length: 14 amino acids. Trimming stripped 1 base from V and 5 bases from J, with 11 bases between. CDR1 and CDR2 from the germline V gene are SEHNR and FQNEAQ (reference sequence).

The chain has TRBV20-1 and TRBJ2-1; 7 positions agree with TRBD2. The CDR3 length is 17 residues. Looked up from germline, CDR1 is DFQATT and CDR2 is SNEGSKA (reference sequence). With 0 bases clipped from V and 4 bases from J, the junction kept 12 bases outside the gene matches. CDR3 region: CSARDLRSGATYNEQFF. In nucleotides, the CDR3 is TGCAGTGCTAGAGATCTGCGAAGCGGGGCGACGTACAATGAGCAGTTCTTC.

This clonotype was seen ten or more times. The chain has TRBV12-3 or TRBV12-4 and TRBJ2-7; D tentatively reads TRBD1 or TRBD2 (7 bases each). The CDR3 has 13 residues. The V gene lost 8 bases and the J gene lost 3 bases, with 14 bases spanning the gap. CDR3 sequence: CASARGGNYEQYF. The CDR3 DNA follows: TGTGCCAGCGCCAGGGGGGGCAACTACGAGCAGTACTTC.

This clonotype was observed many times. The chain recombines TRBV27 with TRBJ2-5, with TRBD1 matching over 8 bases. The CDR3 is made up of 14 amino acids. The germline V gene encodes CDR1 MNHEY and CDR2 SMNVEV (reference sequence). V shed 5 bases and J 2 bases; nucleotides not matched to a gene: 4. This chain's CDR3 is CASSKQGGQETQYF. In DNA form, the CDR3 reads TGTGCCAGCAGTAAACAGGGGGGACAAGAGACCCAGTACTTC.

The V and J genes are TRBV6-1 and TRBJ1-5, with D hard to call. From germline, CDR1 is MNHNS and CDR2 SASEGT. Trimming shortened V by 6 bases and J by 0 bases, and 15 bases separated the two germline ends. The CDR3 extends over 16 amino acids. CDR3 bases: TGTGCCAGCAGCGGGGTTACAGAGTATAGCAATCAGCCCCAGCATTTT. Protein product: CASSGVTEYSNQPQHF.

In nucleotides, the CDR3 is TGTGCCAGCAGTTTATTGCTTCCGGGACAGGGTGACACTGAAGCTTTCTTT. This translates into CASSLLLPGQGDTEAFF. The J gene is TRBJ1-1, the V gene TRBV27; 9 bases match TRBD1. V was pared by 1 base and J by 3 bases, with 9 bases of the junction left unmatched. This CDR3 region has 17 residues. CDR1 and CDR2 (germline): MNHEY, SMNVEV (reference sequence).

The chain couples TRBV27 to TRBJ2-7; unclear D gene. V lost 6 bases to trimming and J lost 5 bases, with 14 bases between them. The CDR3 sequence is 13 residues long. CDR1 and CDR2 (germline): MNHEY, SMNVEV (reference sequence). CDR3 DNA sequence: TGTGCCAGCAGCTCACGAAGGACGCACGAGCAGTACTTC. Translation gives CASSSRRTHEQYF.

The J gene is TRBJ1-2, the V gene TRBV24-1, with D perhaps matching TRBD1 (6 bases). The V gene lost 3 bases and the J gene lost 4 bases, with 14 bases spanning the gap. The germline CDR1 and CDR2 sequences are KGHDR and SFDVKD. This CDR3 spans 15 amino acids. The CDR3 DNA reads TGTGCCACCAGTGATGGACAGCTTCTAGGCTATGGCTACACCTTC. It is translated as CATSDGQLLGYGYTF.

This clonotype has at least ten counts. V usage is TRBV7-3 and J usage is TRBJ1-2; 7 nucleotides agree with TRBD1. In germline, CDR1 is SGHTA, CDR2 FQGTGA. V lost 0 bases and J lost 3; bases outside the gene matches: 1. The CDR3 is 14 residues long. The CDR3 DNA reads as TGTGCCAGCAGCTTAACAGGACAGGACTATGGCTACACCTTC. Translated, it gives CASSLTGQDYGYTF.